This is a list of T cell receptor beta chains from one sample in a study of CD8+ T cells in alopecia areata. Measured with immunoSEQ multiplex PCR; TCRdb has only the in-frame clones, and not every one. The sample shows roughly 150,000 clones, about 50% of them seen only once. The sample consisted of CD8+ T cells sorted from blood, taken at week 0. Receptors were obtained from a human donor with alopecia areata. Each CDR3 is given with its conserved first and last residue.

>14|TRBV30|TRBJ2-6
CAWTLNSGANVLTF
>12|TRBV5-4|TRBJ2-1
CASEERPNEQFF
>13|TRBV10-2|TRBJ1-1
CASSGGGVTEAFF
>14|TRBV7-9|TRBJ2-5
CASSLVRGGETQYF
>13|TRBV12-5|TRBJ2-1
CASGLSRANEQFF
>15|TRBV7-8|TRBJ1-2
CASSSGMTANYGYTF
>15|TRBV4-3|TRBJ1-5
CASSQDRTTNQPQHF
>14|TRBV27|TRBJ2-7
CASSPTTSNYEQYF
>16|TRBV10-3|TRBJ1-3
CAISGTDRSSGNTIYF
>14|TRBV4-1|TRBJ2-1
CASSQGQLASEQFF
>14|TRBV10-1|TRBJ2-1
CASSEAGGSDEQFF
>13|TRBV30|TRBJ2-7
CAWSLELRREQYF
>16|TRBV5-6|TRBJ1-6
CASSFPRVGGNSPLHF
>14|TRBV30|TRBJ2-7
CAWSVGGTGYEQYF
>13|TRBV13|TRBJ2-2
CASGQQGTGELFF
>16|TRBV4-1|TRBJ2-2
CASSQDGGAGTGELFF
>14|TRBV13|TRBJ2-7
CASSRGDSSYEQYF
>15|TRBV9|TRBJ2-7
CASSPRASGPWEQYF
>13|TRBV11-2|TRBJ2-7
CASSLHGSYEQYF
>15|TRBV30|TRBJ2-7
CAWSVPGTGIYEQYF